This T cell receptor beta chain emerged from a study of blood T cell repertoires in COVID-19. For the study at large: Acute-phase and convalescent COVID-19 samples originated in the United States, Italy and Spain.

Original methodology: Reference gene primers were amplified, and this amplification served to estimate nucleated cell counts. Data came from immunoSEQ multiplex PCR; TCRdb stores just in-frame clones and leaves some out. From that table come the V and J calls and clone size; the DNA was used to work out D and trimming. Seen here are under 250,000 clones, roughly 86% observed once, and the top ten hold 12%. The trim removed 4 bases at V and 7 bases at J, leaving 4 bases unmatched. Germline CDR1 is MNHEY and CDR2 is SVGAGI. The CDR3 covers 14 residues. Specimen: peripheral blood. The chain is built from TRBV6-5 and TRBJ1-6; 7 nucleotides match TRBD1. This receptor was identified in a man older than 75 with acute or convalescent COVID-19. The CDR3 DNA sequence: TGTGCCAGCAGTTTGGGACAGTGGAATTCACCCCTCCACTTT. Amino acids: CASSLGQWNSPLHF.